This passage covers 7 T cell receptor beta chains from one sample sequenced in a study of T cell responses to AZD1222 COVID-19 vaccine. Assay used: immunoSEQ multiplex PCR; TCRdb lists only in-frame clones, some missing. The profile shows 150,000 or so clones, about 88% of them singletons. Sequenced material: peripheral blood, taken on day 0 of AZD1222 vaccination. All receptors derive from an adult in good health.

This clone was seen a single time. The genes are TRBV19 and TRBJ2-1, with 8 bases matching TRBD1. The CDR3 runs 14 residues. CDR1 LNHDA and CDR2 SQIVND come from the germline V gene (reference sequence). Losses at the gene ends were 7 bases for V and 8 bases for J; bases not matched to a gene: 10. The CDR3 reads CASTQGASWDEQFF. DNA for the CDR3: TGTGCCAGTACCCAGGGGGCTAGTTGGGATGAGCAGTTCTTC.

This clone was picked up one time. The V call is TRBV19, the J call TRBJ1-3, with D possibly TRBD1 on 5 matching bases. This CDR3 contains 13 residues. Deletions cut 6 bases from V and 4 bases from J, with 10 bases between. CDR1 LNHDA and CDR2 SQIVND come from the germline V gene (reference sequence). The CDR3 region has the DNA TGTGCCAGTAGCTGGGGGAACGGAAACACCATATATTTT. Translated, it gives CASSWGNGNTIYF.

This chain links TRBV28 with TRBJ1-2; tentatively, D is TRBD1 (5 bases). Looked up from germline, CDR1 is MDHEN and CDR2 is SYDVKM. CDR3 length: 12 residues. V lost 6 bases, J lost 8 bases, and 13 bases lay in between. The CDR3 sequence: CASRFNRGGYTF. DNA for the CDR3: TGTGCCAGCAGATTTAACCGGGGGGGCTACACCTTC.

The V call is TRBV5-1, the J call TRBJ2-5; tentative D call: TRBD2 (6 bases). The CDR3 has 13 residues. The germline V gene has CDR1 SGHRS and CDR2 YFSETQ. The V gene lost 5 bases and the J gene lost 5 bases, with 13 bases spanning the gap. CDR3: CASSLLAPETQYF. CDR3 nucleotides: TGCGCCAGCAGTTTACTAGCTCCGGAGACCCAGTACTTC.

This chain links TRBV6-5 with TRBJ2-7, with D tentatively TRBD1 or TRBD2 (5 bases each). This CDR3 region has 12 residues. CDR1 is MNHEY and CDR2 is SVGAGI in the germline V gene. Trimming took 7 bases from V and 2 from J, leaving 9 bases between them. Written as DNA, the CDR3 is TGTGCCAGCAAGGGGACCCCCTACGAGCAGTACTTC. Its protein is CASKGTPYEQYF.

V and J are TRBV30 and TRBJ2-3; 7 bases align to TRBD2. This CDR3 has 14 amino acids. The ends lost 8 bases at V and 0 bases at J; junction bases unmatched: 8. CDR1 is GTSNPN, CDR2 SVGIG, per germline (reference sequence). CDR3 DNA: TGTGCCGGAATTCGGGGGGTTAGCACAGATACGCAGTATTTT. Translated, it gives CAGIRGVSTDTQYF.

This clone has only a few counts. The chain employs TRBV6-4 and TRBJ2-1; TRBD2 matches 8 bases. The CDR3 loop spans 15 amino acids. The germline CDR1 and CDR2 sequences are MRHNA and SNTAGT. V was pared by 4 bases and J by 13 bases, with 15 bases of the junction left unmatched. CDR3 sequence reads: CASSADSGTVTPQFF. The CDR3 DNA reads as TGTGCCAGCAGTGCCGATAGCGGGACGGTAACTCCCCAGTTCTTC.